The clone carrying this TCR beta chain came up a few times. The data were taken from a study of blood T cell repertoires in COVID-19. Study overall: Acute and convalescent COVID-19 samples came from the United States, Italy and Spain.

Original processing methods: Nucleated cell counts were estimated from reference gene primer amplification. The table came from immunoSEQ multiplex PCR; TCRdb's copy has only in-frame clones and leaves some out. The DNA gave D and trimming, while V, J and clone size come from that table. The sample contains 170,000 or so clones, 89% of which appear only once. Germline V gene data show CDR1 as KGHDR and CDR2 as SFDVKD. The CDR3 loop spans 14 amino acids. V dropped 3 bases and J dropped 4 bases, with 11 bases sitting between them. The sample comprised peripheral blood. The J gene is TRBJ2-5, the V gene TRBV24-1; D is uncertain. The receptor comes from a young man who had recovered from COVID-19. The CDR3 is CATSDPGSTETQYF. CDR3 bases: TGTGCCACCAGTGATCCAGGTTCTACAGAGACCCAGTACTTC.